The 20 T cell receptor beta chains presented below share a single source sample, sequenced in a study of shared clonotypes between healthy human individuals. The assay was immunoSEQ multiplex PCR, and TCRdb's table has in-frame clones only and misses some. The sample contains millions of clones, about 95% of which appear only once. The material sequenced was naive CD4+ T cells sorted from blood. The subset here: CD45RA+ positively selected. All receptors come from a man younger than 35 in good health.

V usage is TRBV6-1 and J usage is TRBJ1-1, with no clear D. The CDR3 is made up of 13 amino acids. Germline V gene lookup returns CDR1 MNHNS and CDR2 SASEGT. Trimming stripped 6 bases from V and 1 base from J, with 9 bases between. CDR3 loop: CASRITANTEAFF. In DNA, the CDR3 is TGTGCCAGCAGAATAACAGCGAACACTGAAGCTTTCTTT.

This clone was seen a single time. The same CDR3 also results from other DNA sequences found in this sample. The rearrangement links TRBV5-1 to TRBJ2-7; D gene ambiguous. V was cut by 2 bases and J by 5 bases, with 8 bases left in between. CDR1 and CDR2 (germline): SGHRS, YFSETQ. The CDR3 contains 12 residues. In nucleotides, the CDR3 is TGCGCCAGCAGCTTACCCACAGACGAGCAGTACTTC. Protein: CASSLPTDEQYF.

The chain has TRBV18 and TRBJ2-1; TRBD2 aligns across 16 bases. CDR1 is KGHSH and CDR2 is LQKENI in the germline V gene. V shed 6 bases and J 5 bases; nucleotides not matched to a gene: 7. CDR3 length equals 17 residues. The CDR3, as DNA: TGTGCCAGCTCCCATGGGACTAGCGGGAGGGCGGACAATGAGCAGTTCTTC. Its protein is CASSHGTSGRADNEQFF.

The chain joins TRBV7-2 to TRBJ2-1; D is undetermined. V shed 1 base and J shed 7 bases, with 11 bases lying between them. The CDR3 totals 14 residues. Per germline, CDR1 SGHTA and CDR2 FQGNSA. CDR3 bases: TGTGCCAGCAGCTTAGGTCCGTCCTTTAATGAGCAGTTCTTC. Its protein product is CASSLGPSFNEQFF.

V is TRBV7-6 and J is TRBJ2-5; maybe TRBD2 (6 bases). CDR3 size: 15 residues. V lost 1 base, J lost 2 bases, and 11 bases lay in between. Per germline, CDR1 SGHVS and CDR2 FNYEAQ. The chain's CDR3 is CASSLVGGVQETQYF. In DNA, the CDR3 is TGTGCCAGCAGCTTAGTGGGCGGGGTACAAGAGACCCAGTACTTC. The whole variable domain, remainder taken from reference TRBV7-6 and TRBJ2-5, is GAGVSQSPRYKVTKRGQDVALRCDPISGHVSLYWYRQALGQGPEFLTYFNYEAQQDKSGLPNDRFSAERPEGSISTLTIQRTEQRDSAMYRCASSLVGGVQETQYFGPGTRLLVL.

The chain is built from TRBV14 and TRBJ2-2, with TRBD1 as a possible D gene (5 bases). This CDR3 comprises 13 residues. The V end lost 6 bases, the J end lost 2 bases, and 7 bases lay between the germline ends. Germline lookup yields CDR1 SGHDN and CDR2 FVKESK. Here the CDR3 reads CASRQGNTGELFF. CDR3 DNA: TGTGCCAGCAGGCAGGGAAACACCGGGGAGCTGTTTTTT.

Notes on this clone: The same CDR3 also results from other DNA sequences found in this sample. The V and J genes are TRBV9 and TRBJ2-3; 7 nucleotides line up with TRBD2. V lost 2 bases to trimming and J lost 2 bases; unmatched junction nucleotides: 2. Per germline, CDR1 SGDLS and CDR2 YYNGEE. The CDR3 runs to 14 residues. CDR3 sequence (DNA): TGTGCCAGCAGCGTGGGAGGGTTCACAGATACGCAGTATTTT. Translation gives CASSVGGFTDTQYF.

The chain joins TRBV7-9 to TRBJ2-6; D uncertain. Looked up from germline, CDR1 is SEHNR and CDR2 is FQNEAQ (reference sequence). CDR3 size: 15 residues. V was shortened by 6 bases and J by 0 bases, with 9 bases between the two germline ends. CDR3 nucleotide sequence: TGTGCCAGCAGACCTCCAAGCTCTGGGGCCAACGTCCTGACTTTC. This encodes CASRPPSSGANVLTF.

The chain combines TRBV6-6 with TRBJ2-3; TRBD2 matches at 9 bases. This CDR3 has 16 amino acids. V lost 0 bases to trimming and J lost 4 bases; unmatched junction nucleotides: 5. The germline V gene encodes CDR1 MNHNY and CDR2 SVGAGI (reference sequence). CDR3 loop: CASSYSGGGAPDTQYF. The CDR3 DNA sequence: TGTGCCAGCAGTTACTCGGGCGGGGGGGCCCCAGATACGCAGTATTTT.

This chain joins TRBV7-9 and TRBJ2-3; 10 bases map to TRBD2. The CDR3 runs to 17 residues. The germline V gene encodes CDR1 SEHNR and CDR2 FQNEAQ (reference sequence). Germline trimming cut 1 base from V and 3 bases from J; bases unmatched to any gene: 7. In DNA form, the CDR3 reads TGTGCCAGCAGCTTAGAGTCTAGCGGGAGACGGACAGATACGCAGTATTTT. Its translation is CASSLESSGRRTDTQYF. The variable domain in full, completed from reference TRBV7-9 and TRBJ2-3, reads DTGVSQNPRHKITKRGQNVTFRCDPISEHNRLYWYRQTLGQGPEFLTYFQNEAQLEKSRLLSDRFSAERPKGSFSTLEIQRTEQGDSAMYLCASSLESSGRRTDTQYFGPGTRLTVL.

The chain recombines TRBV4-1 with TRBJ1-1; 11 bases are a match to TRBD1. There are 15 residues in the CDR3. Per the germline V gene, CDR1 is MGHRA and CDR2 is YSYEKL. J gave up 1 base and V 4 bases, and 2 bases lay outside the gene matches. The CDR3 DNA reads TGCGCCAGCAGCCGCGGACAGGGGGCGAACACTGAAGCTTTCTTT. Residues: CASSRGQGANTEAFF.

The chain joins TRBV7-9 to TRBJ1-1; D unclear. Germline V gene lookup returns CDR1 SEHNR and CDR2 FQNEAQ (reference sequence). The V end was cut by 5 bases, the J end by 1 base, with 11 bases between. This CDR3 region has 14 residues. The chain's CDR3 is CASSPRRGNTEAFF. For the CDR3, the DNA is TGTGCCAGCAGCCCTAGGAGAGGGAACACTGAAGCTTTCTTT.

This chain joins TRBV6-1 and TRBJ2-3; D uncertain. The CDR3 spans 14 residues. Trimming shortened V by 1 base and J by 5 bases, and 10 bases separated the two germline ends. The germline gives CDR1 MNHNS, CDR2 SASEGT. CDR3 region: CASSEEGWLDTQYF. CDR3 coding DNA: TGTGCCAGCAGTGAAGAAGGGTGGCTAGATACGCAGTATTTT.

The rearrangement joins TRBV7-2 to TRBJ2-1, with TRBD2 matching over 8 bases. Germline V gives CDR1 SGHTA, CDR2 FQGNSA. The CDR3 has 14 amino acids. The J segment lost 8 bases and the V segment lost 4 bases, leaving 7 bases of the junction unmatched. The DNA for the CDR3 is TGTGCCAGCAGCTCCCAAGGGCGGGGGGATGAGCAGTTCTTC. Translated: CASSSQGRGDEQFF.

The V gene is TRBV14, the J gene TRBJ2-1, with TRBD2 matching 10 bases. Germline V gene data show CDR1 as SGHDN and CDR2 as FVKESK. Germline trimming cut 6 bases from V and 7 bases from J; bases unmatched to any gene: 9. The CDR3 runs to 15 residues. The CDR3 reads CASSRRLAGVNEQFF. In nucleotides, the CDR3 is TGTGCCAGCAGTCGACGGCTAGCGGGAGTGAATGAGCAGTTCTTC.

The V gene is TRBV13, the J gene TRBJ1-2, with D perhaps TRBD1 (6 bases). CDR3 length: 14 amino acids. V was pared by 2 bases and J by 4 bases, with 11 bases between. CDR1 is PRHDT and CDR2 is FYEKMQ in the germline V gene (reference sequence). CDR3 sequence reads: CASSLTGKSYGYTF. As DNA, the CDR3 is TGTGCCAGCAGCTTAACAGGGAAATCCTATGGCTACACCTTC.

To note about this clone: The sample holds other DNA sequences that translate to the same CDR3. V is TRBV5-8 and J is TRBJ1-5, with 8 bases identical to TRBD1. With 4 bases clipped from V and 7 bases from J, the junction kept 4 bases outside the gene matches. The CDR3 is made up of 13 amino acids. Germline V gene data show CDR1 as SGHTS and CDR2 as YDEGEE. The CDR3 loop is CASSLDRGQPQHF. The CDR3 DNA follows: TGTGCCAGCAGCCTCGACAGGGGCCAGCCCCAGCATTTT.

The chain uses TRBV28 and TRBJ1-5; a weak D match, TRBD1 (6 bases). V shed 5 bases and J shed 2 bases, with 16 bases lying between them. This CDR3 has 16 amino acids. CDR1 and CDR2 (germline): MDHEN, SYDVKM. This CDR3 is CASSTGTTVGNQPQHF. The CDR3 region has the DNA TGTGCCAGCAGTACCGGGACAACGGTGGGCAATCAGCCCCAGCATTTT.

The genes are TRBV9 and TRBJ2-6; D is possibly TRBD1 or TRBD2 (5 bases each). Trimming pared 4 bases from V and 0 bases from J, leaving 17 bases between. This CDR3 spans 18 amino acids. Germline V CDR1 and CDR2: SGDLS, YYNGEE. CDR3 in amino acids: CASSPPGDPYSGANVLTF. The CDR3 DNA follows: TGTGCCAGCAGCCCTCCCGGGGACCCCTACTCTGGGGCCAACGTCCTGACTTTC.

The chain links TRBV4-1 to TRBJ2-5; D is undetermined. CDR1 is MGHRA, CDR2 YSYEKL, per germline. The length of the CDR3 is 14 residues. V dropped 1 base and J dropped 5 bases, with 11 bases sitting between them. The CDR3 loop is CASSQVFQWETQYF. DNA of the CDR3: TGCGCCAGCAGCCAAGTTTTCCAGTGGGAGACCCAGTACTTC.